The 26 T cell receptor beta chains in this list originate from one sample, sequenced in a study of T cell repertoires in cytomegalovirus infection (dated by TCRdb to about 2019). Per the publication, the treatment or condition label means: in vitro stimulation with specific CMV peptide epitopes to enrich CMV-specific T cells. For these TCRs, the target antigens are not known. Sequencing instrument: Illumina HiSeq 1500. TCRdb itself trimmed the public reads at Q25 with fastp, ran MiXCR and retained productive beta chains. Entries are consolidated by CDR3 protein sequence, retaining the most common genes and DNA. For this sample there are 110,000 to 150,000 distinct CDR3 sequences; around 30% appear just once. 45% to 55% of the sample belongs to the ten largest clones. The sequenced sample was CD8+ T cells from cultured PBMCs, obtained from culture after CMV antigen stimulation. The receptors here all came from a human donor in good health (CMV status not recorded). Some clones in this sample may be carry-over from other donors' samples.

There are a few counts of this clonotype. V gene TRBV28 combines with J gene TRBJ2-3; 7 bases line up with TRBD1. After removal of 6 bases from V and 8 bases from J, the junction contained 11 bases not matched to a gene. This CDR3 has 14 residues. Germline-derived CDR1 and CDR2 are MDHEN and SYDVKM. The CDR3 nucleotides read TGTGCCAGCAGACTCGCCGGGACAGCCTTTACGCAGTATTTT. It yields the protein CASRLAGTAFTQYF.

J is TRBJ1-5 and V is TRBV4-1; D is perhaps TRBD1 (5 bases). The length of the CDR3 is 14 residues. The V gene lost 1 base and the J gene lost 3 bases, with 7 bases spanning the gap. Germline V gene data show CDR1 as MGHRA and CDR2 as YSYEKL. CDR3 region: CASSQVGVNQPQHF. Written as DNA, the CDR3 is TGCGCCAGCAGCCAAGTAGGGGTCAATCAGCCCCAGCATTTT.

This clonotype occurred many times. The chain is built from TRBV28 and TRBJ2-1; 7 bases fit TRBD1. This CDR3 spans 15 amino acids. The V gene's germline CDR1 is MDHEN and CDR2 SYDVKM. Trimming cost V 4 bases and J 1 base; bases outside gene matches: 4. DNA of the CDR3: TGTGCCAGCAGTTACAGGGGTAGATCCTACAATGAGCAGTTCTTC. This codes for CASSYRGRSYNEQFF.

V is TRBV6-1 and J is TRBJ2-1; tentative D call: TRBD2 (5 bases). V gave up 4 bases and J gave up 7 bases, with 23 bases separating them. CDR3 size: 17 residues. Germline values: CDR1 MNHNS, CDR2 SASEGT. CDR3 DNA: TGTGCCAGCAGTGCCCCTCGGTGGGGAATTGGCGGGAATGAGCAGTTCTTC. The encoded protein is CASSAPRWGIGGNEQFF.

The rearrangement uses TRBV7-9 and TRBJ2-7, with D tentatively TRBD1 (5 bases). Germline V gene data show CDR1 as SEHNR and CDR2 as FQNEAQ (reference sequence). This CDR3 region has 13 residues. Trimming removed 4 bases from V and 4 bases from J, with 11 bases in between. CDR3 sequence reads: CASSSSGIYEQYF. DNA for the CDR3: TGTGCCAGCAGCTCATCAGGGATTTACGAGCAGTACTTC. The whole variable domain, filled in from reference TRBV7-9 and TRBJ2-7, reads DTGVSQNPRHKITKRGQNVTFRCDPISEHNRLYWYRQTLGQGPEFLTYFQNEAQLEKSRLLSDRFSAERPKGSFSTLEIQRTEQGDSAMYLCASSSSGIYEQYFGPGTRLTVT.

This rearrangement joins TRBV7-9 to TRBJ2-2; no reliable D call. The CDR3 is made up of 16 amino acids. The germline V gene encodes CDR1 SEHNR and CDR2 FQNEAQ (reference sequence). With 5 bases removed from V and 1 base from J, the gap between germline ends came to 14 bases. CDR3 amino acids: CASSPLERGNTGELFF. The DNA for the CDR3 is TGTGCCAGCAGCCCCTTGGAGCGAGGGAACACCGGGGAGCTGTTTTTT.

This clonotype was picked up a small number of times. The chain uses TRBV12-3 or TRBV12-4 and TRBJ2-2; TRBD2 agrees at 11 bases. The CDR3 runs to 15 residues. V lost 7 bases and J lost 4; bases outside the gene matches: 5. CDR3 DNA sequence: TGTGCCAGCAATCTCGGACTAGCGGGCACCGGGGAGCTGTTTTTT. It is translated as CASNLGLAGTGELFF.

The V gene is TRBV28, the J gene TRBJ2-4, with a tentative D call TRBD2 (6 bases). The CDR3 sequence is 18 residues long. V lost 4 bases, J lost 1 base, and 20 bases lay in between. Germline values: CDR1 MDHEN, CDR2 SYDVKM. CDR3 sequence: CASSSTVPGGAAKNIQYF. The CDR3 bases are TGTGCCAGCAGTTCTACAGTGCCCGGGGGTGCGGCCAAAAACATTCAGTACTTC.

The chain's CDR3 is CSVVAGGPYEQYF. In DNA, the CDR3 is TGCAGCGTAGTAGCGGGGGGGCCCTACGAGCAGTACTTC. The gene calls are TRBV29-1 and TRBJ2-7, with 11 bases identical to TRBD2. Germline V CDR1 and CDR2: SQVTM, ANQGSEA. J gave up 2 bases and V 6 bases, and 3 bases lay outside the gene matches. This CDR3 has 13 residues.

This chain joins TRBV6-1 and TRBJ1-2; possible D gene TRBD1, 5 bases. The ends were cut back, 6 bases at V and 6 bases at J, with 20 bases in the middle. The germline gives CDR1 MNHNS, CDR2 SASEGT. This CDR3 region has 15 residues. The CDR3 DNA is TGTGCCAGCAGCCCCTCGACAGCCAGGGTGAATGGCTACACCTTC. Translating gives CASSPSTARVNGYTF.

This clonotype was counted only a few times. The genes are TRBV7-9 and TRBJ2-7; possibly TRBD2 for D (5 bases). The CDR3 consists of 16 residues. CDR1 and CDR2 from the germline V gene are SEHNR and FQNEAQ (reference sequence). The germline V and J ends were trimmed by 2 bases and 4 bases, with 18 bases remaining between them. The DNA for the CDR3 is TGTGCCAGCAGCTTAAGGTGGCAGAGCGGTACGTACGAGCAGTACTTC. It is translated as CASSLRWQSGTYEQYF.

The chain joins TRBV19 to TRBJ2-3, with 8 bases matching TRBD2. The CDR3 covers 16 residues. CDR1 and CDR2 (germline): LNHDA, SQIVND (reference sequence). V gave up 0 bases and J gave up 1 base; unmatched junction bases: 3. The CDR3, as DNA: TGTGCCAGTAGTATAGAACTAGCGGTGGGCACAGATACGCAGTATTTT. Protein sequence: CASSIELAVGTDTQYF.

This clonotype was picked up a small number of times. This chain links TRBV27 with TRBJ2-7, with D perhaps TRBD1 (6 bases). This CDR3 has 14 residues. From germline, CDR1 is MNHEY and CDR2 SMNVEV (reference sequence). V was cut by 6 bases and J by 5 bases, with 17 bases left in between. CDR3 in amino acids: CASRDSGTYHEQYF. Here the CDR3 DNA reads TGTGCCAGCAGGGACAGCGGCACTTACCACGAGCAGTACTTC.

The chain combines TRBV7-2 with TRBJ2-7; D perhaps matches TRBD2 (6 bases). V lost 1 base and J lost 2, with 9 bases in between. CDR3 length equals 14 residues. Germline V gene data show CDR1 as SGHTA and CDR2 as FQGNSA. CDR3 nucleotide sequence: TGTGCCAGCAGCTTAGGGCTAGCGACCTACGAGCAGTACTTC. It yields the protein CASSLGLATYEQYF.

This clonotype was counted many times. The chain links TRBV7-9 to TRBJ2-5, with 9 bases that match TRBD1. Germline V gene sequence: CDR1 SEHNR, CDR2 FQNEAQ (reference sequence). CDR3 length: 16 amino acids. V lost 5 bases and J lost 4; bases outside the gene matches: 11. As DNA, the CDR3 is TGTGCCAGCAGCCCCCCGAACAGGGGGCGCGCAGAGACCCAGTACTTC. Amino acid sequence: CASSPPNRGRAETQYF.

This clonotype was seen at least ten times. This chain connects TRBV12-3 or TRBV12-4 to TRBJ1-2; the D gene is possibly TRBD1 (5 bases). V was trimmed by 4 bases and J by 4 bases, leaving 10 bases between them. The CDR3 runs 13 residues. CDR3 amino acids: CASSSQAAYGYTF. CDR3 coding DNA: TGTGCCAGCAGTTCACAGGCTGCCTATGGCTACACCTTC.

The rearrangement joins TRBV27 to TRBJ2-1; TRBD2 aligns across 11 bases. The CDR3 has 15 residues. Trimming removed 6 bases from V and 6 bases from J; junction bases left unmatched: 7. Per germline, CDR1 MNHEY and CDR2 SMNVEV (reference sequence). CDR3 residues: CASSLASGGSNEQFF. The DNA for the CDR3 is TGTGCCAGCAGCCTAGCTAGCGGGGGGTCCAATGAGCAGTTCTTC.

J is TRBJ2-7 and V is TRBV9; tentative D call: TRBD2 (6 bases). V lost 0 bases and J 3 bases, leaving 13 bases between the germline ends. Germline CDR1 reads SGDLS; CDR2 reads YYNGEE. This CDR3 comprises 15 residues. The CDR3 DNA is TGTGCCAGCAGCGTAGGGGAGGCAACGAGCTACGAGCAGTACTTC. Protein product: CASSVGEATSYEQYF. Full variable domain (rest looked up from reference TRBV9 and TRBJ2-7): DSGVTQTPKHLITATGQRVTLRCSPRSGDLSVYWYQQSLDQGLQFLIQYYNGEERAKGNILERFSAQQFPDLHSELNLSSLELGDSALYFCASSVGEATSYEQYFGPGTRLTVT.

This clonotype was counted at least ten times. CDR3 DNA sequence: TGTGCCAGCAGTGAAGCGCTTCTGAGCGTCACAGATACGCAGTATTTT. As protein: CASSEALLSVTDTQYF. The V gene is TRBV2, the J gene TRBJ2-3, with unresolved D. Per the germline V gene, CDR1 is SNHLY and CDR2 is FYNNEI. CDR3 size: 16 residues. V was trimmed by 0 bases and J by 2 bases, leaving 12 bases between them.

About this clonotype: At one end, the junction sequence differs from germline, possibly due to a read error. CDR3 DNA sequence: TGTGCCATCAGTGATGGGGGGAGCATTTCGGCATCGATCTTC. This sequence encodes CAISDGGSISASIF. This rearrangement joins TRBV10-3 to TRBJ2-1; tentatively, D is TRBD2 (6 bases). This CDR3 comprises 14 residues. Germline V gene sequence: CDR1 ENHRY, CDR2 SYGVKD.

This clonotype was detected only once. This chain connects TRBV6-6 to TRBJ1-1; no clear D gene. Germline loops: CDR1 MNHNY, CDR2 SVGAGI (reference sequence). V was clipped by 0 bases and J by 5 bases, with 7 bases between them. The length of the CDR3 is 13 residues. Written as DNA, the CDR3 is TGTGCCAGCAGTTACTCTGAGGATACTGAAGCTTTCTTT. It specifies CASSYSEDTEAFF.

This clonotype turned up a few times. This chain joins TRBV6-5 and TRBJ1-6; tentative D call: TRBD1 (5 bases). Trimming cost V 2 bases and J 9 bases, with 8 bases left between them. There are 13 residues in the CDR3. Germline V gene sequence: CDR1 MNHEY, CDR2 SVGAGI. The CDR3 is CASSYDSLSPLHF. The DNA of the CDR3 is TGTGCCAGCAGTTACGACAGTCTTTCACCCCTCCACTTT.

This chain connects TRBV7-9 to TRBJ2-5; no definite D call. The CDR3 loop spans 12 amino acids. The V end lost 7 bases, the J end lost 5 bases, and 11 bases lay between the germline ends. CDR1 is SEHNR and CDR2 is FQNEAQ in the germline V gene (reference sequence). The CDR3 is CASNRPRETQYF. The DNA of the CDR3 is TGTGCCAGCAATAGGCCGCGGGAGACCCAGTACTTC.

This chain uses TRBV15 with TRBJ1-4; no definite D call. The CDR3 runs to 14 residues. In germline, CDR1 is LNHNV, CDR2 YYDKDF (reference sequence). V gave up 1 base and J gave up 4 bases, with 7 bases separating them. DNA of the CDR3: TGTGCCACCAGCAGAGCCGGGTTTAATGAAAAACTGTTTTTT. It yields the protein CATSRAGFNEKLFF.

At least ten counts were recorded for this clonotype. This chain links TRBV6-1 with TRBJ2-2; D is uncertain. The CDR3 extends over 11 amino acids. Germline assignment: CDR1 MNHNS and CDR2 SASEGT. Trimming removed 4 bases at V and 9 bases at J, with 6 bases between. CDR3: CASSGLRELFF. CDR3 bases: TGTGCCAGCAGTGGCCTCCGGGAGCTGTTTTTT.

This clonotype has ten or more counts. The V gene is TRBV7-2, the J gene TRBJ1-6; D unclear. There are 13 residues in the CDR3. CDR1 is SGHTA and CDR2 is FQGNSA in the germline V gene. The V gene lost 8 bases and the J gene lost 3 bases, with 8 bases spanning the gap. This CDR3 is CASQRGYNSPLHF. CDR3 sequence (DNA): TGTGCCAGCCAGAGAGGCTATAATTCACCCCTCCACTTT.